The sequence of this T cell receptor (beta chain) was determined in a study of molecular identifiers for immune sequencing clone quantification (dated by TCRdb to about 2018). Describing the broader study: For a replicate experiment, the RNA from either 20,000 or 100,000 naive CD8 T cells was divided into five aliquots, and four of those aliquots went on to sequencing. The study was a methods study using CD8 T cells to benchmark molecular-identifier clustering-based TCR repertoire sequencing (MIDCIRS) and TCR RNA copy counting. Results the study describes overall, beyond this receptor: Spiked-in Jurkat TCR RNA equivalent to a single cell was reported to be detectable even among approximately 1 million naive CD8 T cells. About 2.9 recovered TCR RNA copies per cell were obtained by modeling, versus about 9.7 by digital PCR, implying a capture efficiency of approximately 27%. Highly expanded clone sizes could be underestimated because identical TCR molecules may share a barcode. When barcode sub-clustering was left out, chimeric consensus sequences inflated TCR diversity, with chimeras reaching as high as 47%. The naive libraries included spiked-in Jurkat TCR RNA (10 copies' worth), and this RNA is not part of the donor repertoire. Clones above 20 RNA copies held over 98% of molecules in CMV-specific effector cells but under 1% in naive cells.

Library preparation employed PCR. Sequenced on an Illumina HiSeq 4000. Preparation of bulk TCR libraries followed a previously described approach, with the TCR primers listed in Table S5. The Qiagen AllPrep DNA/RNA kit was used to purify total RNA. Reads from multiple sequencing runs of the same library were pooled before analysis. Concerning the study's data processing: Reads were retained only if an exact TCR constant sequence was present, and the retained reads were trimmed to 150 nt and grouped according to their 12-nt molecular barcodes. Reads within each barcode group were sub-clustered using a 15% Levenshtein threshold, and quality-weighted consensus sequences were constructed for each RNA molecule. Non-functional sequences were filtered out, along with any lower-count sequence sitting one edit away from another sequence. Based on fitting two negative binomial distributions, any barcode sub-cluster with under 20% of the maximum read count was discarded. TCRdb redid the processing of the public reads, applying fastp at Q25 and MiXCR, and retained in-frame beta chains. Each CDR3 protein appears once, grouped with its most common genes and DNA. The authors' filters were not applied to this entry. The sample data list over 600,000 distinct CDR3 sequences, and 15% to 20% of these were observed just once. In total, the top ten clones hold roughly 0.85% of the sample.

This clonotype was recorded many times. Its antigen target is currently unknown. The record has no base qualities; no much larger clone is one base away. The cysteine opens and the phenylalanine closes a CDR3 of 15 amino acids. The retained sequence is limited to the CDR3, 45 bases, with the frame set at the first base. According to the germline V gene, CDR1 reads SGHTA and CDR2 reads FQGNSA. V has 5 bases trimmed and J has 2 bases trimmed; junction bases matching no gene number 5. Libraries of naive CD8 T cells were built from anywhere between roughly 19,000 and 1,000,000 sorted cells, with 10%, 30% or 50% of the purified RNA used. On a BD FACSAria II, naive CD8 T cells were FACS-sorted as CD8+CD4-CCR7+CD45RA+ and collected into RLT Plus buffer. Nine to eleven TCR copies' worth of Jurkat RNA were spiked into roughly 17,000-1,100,000 naive CD8 T cell samples to test detection sensitivity. Enrichment of CD8 T cells was done with RosetteSep CD8+ T Cell Enrichment Cocktail plus Ficoll-Paque, and ACK red cell lysis came afterward.

The V gene is TRBV7-2 and the J gene is TRBJ1-2; 10 central bases correspond to TRBD1. The clonotype comes from a human donor in good health. Some libraries in this study had Jurkat cell RNA spiked in. The sample comprised naive CD8+ T cells from blood, with Jurkat cell RNA spiked in. The sample's cell subset or site, from its label and the paper: FACS-sorted CD8+CD4-CCR7+CD45RA+ naive T cells. This receptor carries the CDR3 CASSDWGQGNYGYTF. In nucleotide form, the sequence is TGTGCCAGCAGCGATTGGGGACAGGGGAACTATGGCTACACCTTC.